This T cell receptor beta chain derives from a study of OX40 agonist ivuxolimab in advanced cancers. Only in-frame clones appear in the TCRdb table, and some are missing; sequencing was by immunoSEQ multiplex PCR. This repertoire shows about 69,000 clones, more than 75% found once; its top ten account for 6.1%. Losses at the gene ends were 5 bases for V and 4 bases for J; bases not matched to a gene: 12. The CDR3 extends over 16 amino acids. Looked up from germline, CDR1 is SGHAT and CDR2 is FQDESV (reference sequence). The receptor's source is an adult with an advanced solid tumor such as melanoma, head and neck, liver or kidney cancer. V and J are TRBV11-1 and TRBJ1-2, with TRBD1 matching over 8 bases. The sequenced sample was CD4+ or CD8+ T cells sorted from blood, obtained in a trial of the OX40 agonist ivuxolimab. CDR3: CASSPGRAGGSYGYTF. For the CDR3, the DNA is TGTGCCAGCAGCCCCGGGAGAGCAGGGGGCAGCTATGGCTACACCTTC.